This TCR beta chain was identified during a study of cytomegalovirus exposure and HLA in healthy donors. Findings and caveats of the study: Presence/absence analysis assumed near-uniform sequencing depth across donors. It emerged from a later analysis that several of the most significant clusters appeared to be linked to common viral pathogens. A missense variant in DCLRE1C was later tied to TCR beta V- and J-gene trimming.

This clone was picked up a small number of times. Antigen unknown. The PCR was carried out with 60 Vbeta primers and 13 Jbeta primers. The protocol was immunoSEQ multiplex PCR, while the TCRdb copy is restricted to in-frame clones and leaves out a portion. Of about 160,000 clones in the sample, more than 65% were seen once. Trimming stripped 4 bases from V and 8 bases from J, with 17 bases between. CDR1 and CDR2 from the germline V gene are SNHLY and FYNNEI. This CDR3 region has 14 residues. The rearrangement uses TRBV2 and TRBJ2-5; D is possibly TRBD2 (6 bases). Sequencing was done on a sample of PBMCs. The clonotype originates from a man between 18 and 35 years old in good health and CMV-seropositive. CDR3 nucleotide sequence: TGTGCCAGCAGTGCGGTTTCAGGAGGGTCCACCCAGTACTTC. Encoded protein: CASSAVSGGSTQYF. Looking up the rest from reference TRBV2 and TRBJ2-5 gives the full variable domain: EPEVTQTPSHQVTQMGQEVILRCVPISNHLYFYWYRQILGQKVEFLVSFYNNEISEKSEIFDDQFSVERPDGSNFTLKIRSTKLEDSAMYFCASSAVSGGSTQYFGPGTRLLVL.